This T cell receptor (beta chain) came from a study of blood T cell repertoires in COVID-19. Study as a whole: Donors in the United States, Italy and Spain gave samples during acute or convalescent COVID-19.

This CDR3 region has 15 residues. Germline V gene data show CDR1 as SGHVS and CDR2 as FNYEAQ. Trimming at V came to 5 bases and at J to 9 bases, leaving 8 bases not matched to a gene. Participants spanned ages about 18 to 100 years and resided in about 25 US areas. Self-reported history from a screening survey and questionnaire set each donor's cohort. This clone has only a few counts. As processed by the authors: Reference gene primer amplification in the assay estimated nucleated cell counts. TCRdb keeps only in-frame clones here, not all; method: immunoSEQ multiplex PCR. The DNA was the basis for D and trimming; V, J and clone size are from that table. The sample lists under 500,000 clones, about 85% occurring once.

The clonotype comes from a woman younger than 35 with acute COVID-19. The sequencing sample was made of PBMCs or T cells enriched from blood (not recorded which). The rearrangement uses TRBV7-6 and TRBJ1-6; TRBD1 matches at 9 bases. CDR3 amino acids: CASSPSGTGSSPLHF. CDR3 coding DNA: TGTGCCAGCAGCCCGAGCGGGACAGGGTCTTCACCCCTCCACTTT.